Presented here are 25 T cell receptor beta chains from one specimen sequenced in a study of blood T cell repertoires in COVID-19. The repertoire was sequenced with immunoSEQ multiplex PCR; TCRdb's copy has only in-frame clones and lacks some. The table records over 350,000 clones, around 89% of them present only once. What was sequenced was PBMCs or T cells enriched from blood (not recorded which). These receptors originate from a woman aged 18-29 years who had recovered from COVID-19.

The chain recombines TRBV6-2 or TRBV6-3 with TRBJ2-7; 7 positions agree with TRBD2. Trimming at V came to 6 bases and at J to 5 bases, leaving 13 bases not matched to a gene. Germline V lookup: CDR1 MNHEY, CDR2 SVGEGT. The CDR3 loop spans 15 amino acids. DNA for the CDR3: TGTGCCAGCAGCCTAGCGGTGGGATGGAATCACGAGCAGTACTTC. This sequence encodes CASSLAVGWNHEQYF.

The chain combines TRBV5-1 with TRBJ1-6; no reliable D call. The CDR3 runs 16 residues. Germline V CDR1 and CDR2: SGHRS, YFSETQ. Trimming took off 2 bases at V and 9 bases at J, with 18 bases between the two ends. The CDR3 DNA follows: TGCGCCAGCAGCTTTTTTCTCCAGGTCATTCTTTCACCCCTCCACTTT. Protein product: CASSFFLQVILSPLHF.

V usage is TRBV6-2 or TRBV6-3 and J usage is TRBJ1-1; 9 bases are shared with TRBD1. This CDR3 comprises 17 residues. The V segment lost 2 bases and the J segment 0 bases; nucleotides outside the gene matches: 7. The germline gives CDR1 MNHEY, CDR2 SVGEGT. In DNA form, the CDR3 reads TGTGCCAGCAGTTACACGACAGGGGGGATGATGAACACTGAAGCTTTCTTT. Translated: CASSYTTGGMMNTEAFF.

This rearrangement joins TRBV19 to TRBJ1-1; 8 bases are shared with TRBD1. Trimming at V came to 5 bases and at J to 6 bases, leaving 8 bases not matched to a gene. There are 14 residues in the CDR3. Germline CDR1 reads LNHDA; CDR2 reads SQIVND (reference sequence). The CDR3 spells CASSSAGTGSEAFF. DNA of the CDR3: TGTGCCAGTAGTTCCGCCGGGACAGGCTCTGAAGCTTTCTTT.

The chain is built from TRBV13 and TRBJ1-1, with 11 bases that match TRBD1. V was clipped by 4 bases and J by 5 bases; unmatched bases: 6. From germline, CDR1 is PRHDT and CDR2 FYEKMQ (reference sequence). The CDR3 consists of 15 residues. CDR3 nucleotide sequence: TGTGCCAGCAGCTCCCGGACAGGGGGCCTTACTGAAGCTTTCTTT. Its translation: CASSSRTGGLTEAFF.

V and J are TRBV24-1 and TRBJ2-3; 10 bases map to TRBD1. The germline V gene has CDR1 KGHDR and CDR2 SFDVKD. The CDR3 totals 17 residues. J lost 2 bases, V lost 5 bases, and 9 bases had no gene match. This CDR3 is CATSGPPGQGSTDTQYF. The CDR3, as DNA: TGTGCCACCAGTGGGCCCCCGGGACAGGGGTCCACAGATACGCAGTATTTT.

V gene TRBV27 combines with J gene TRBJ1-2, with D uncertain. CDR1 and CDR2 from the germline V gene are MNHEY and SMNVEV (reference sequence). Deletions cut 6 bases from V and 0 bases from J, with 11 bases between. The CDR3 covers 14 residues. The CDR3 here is CASSPGITNYGYTF. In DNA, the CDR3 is TGTGCCAGCAGCCCAGGAATTACTAACTATGGCTACACCTTC.

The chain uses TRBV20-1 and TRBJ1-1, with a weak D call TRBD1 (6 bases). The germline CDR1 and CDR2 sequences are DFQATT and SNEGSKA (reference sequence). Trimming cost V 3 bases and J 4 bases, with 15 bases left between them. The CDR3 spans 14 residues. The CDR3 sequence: CSASRSGVITEAFF. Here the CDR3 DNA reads TGCAGTGCTAGTCGGTCAGGGGTTATCACTGAAGCTTTCTTT.

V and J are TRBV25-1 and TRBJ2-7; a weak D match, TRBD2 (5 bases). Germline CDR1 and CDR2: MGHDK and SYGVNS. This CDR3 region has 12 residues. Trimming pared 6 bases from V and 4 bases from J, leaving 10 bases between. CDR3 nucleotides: TGTGCCAGCAGGGGCGGGCGGTACGAGCAGTACTTC. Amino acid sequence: CASRGGRYEQYF.

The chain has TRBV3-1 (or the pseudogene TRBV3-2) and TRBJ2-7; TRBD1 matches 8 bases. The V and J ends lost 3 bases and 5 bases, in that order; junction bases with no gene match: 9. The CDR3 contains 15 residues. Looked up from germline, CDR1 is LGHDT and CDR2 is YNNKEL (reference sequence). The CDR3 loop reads CASSHAAGTGNEQYF. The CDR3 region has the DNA TGTGCCAGCAGCCACGCCGCCGGGACAGGTAACGAGCAGTACTTC.

CDR3 sequence reads: CASSPGAYEQYF. CDR3 in DNA: TGTGCCAGCAGCCCCGGGGCCTACGAGCAGTACTTC. The V gene is TRBV7-9, the J gene TRBJ2-7; D is perhaps TRBD2 (5 bases). Deletions cut 5 bases from V and 2 bases from J, with 7 bases between. Germline V gene data show CDR1 as SEHNR and CDR2 as FQNEAQ (reference sequence). The CDR3 extends over 12 amino acids.

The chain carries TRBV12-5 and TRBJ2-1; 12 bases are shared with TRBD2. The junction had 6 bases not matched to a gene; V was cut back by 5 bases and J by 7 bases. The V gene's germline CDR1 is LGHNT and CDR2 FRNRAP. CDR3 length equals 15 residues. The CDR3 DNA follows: TGTGCTAGTGGTCACCCTAGCGGGGGGGGTAATGAGCAGTTCTTC. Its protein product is CASGHPSGGGNEQFF. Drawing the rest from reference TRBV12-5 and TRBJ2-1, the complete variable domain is DARVTQTPRHKVTEMGQEVTMRCQPILGHNTVFWYRQTMMQGLELLAYFRNRAPLDDSGMPKDRFSAEMPDATLATLKIQPSEPRDSAVYFCASGHPSGGGNEQFFGPGTRLTVL.

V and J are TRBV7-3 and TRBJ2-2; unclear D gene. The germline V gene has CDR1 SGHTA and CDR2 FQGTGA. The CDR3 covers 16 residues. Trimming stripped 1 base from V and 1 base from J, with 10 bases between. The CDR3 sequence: CASSLKGAGNTGELFF. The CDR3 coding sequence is TGTGCCAGCAGCTTAAAAGGCGCAGGGAACACCGGGGAGCTGTTTTTT.

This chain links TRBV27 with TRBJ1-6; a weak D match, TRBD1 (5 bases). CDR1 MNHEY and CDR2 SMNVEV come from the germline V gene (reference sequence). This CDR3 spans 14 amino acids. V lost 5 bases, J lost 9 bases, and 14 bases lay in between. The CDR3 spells CASSRVGAGSPLHF. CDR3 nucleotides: TGTGCCAGCAGTCGAGTTGGGGCAGGTTCACCCCTCCACTTT.

The chain's CDR3 is CASSDPEPQDFTDTQYF. The CDR3 nucleotides are TGTGCCAGCAGTGACCCAGAGCCTCAGGATTTCACAGATACGCAGTATTTT. The genes are TRBV6-4 and TRBJ2-3; D remains ambiguous. Trimming left V 2 bases short and J 2 bases short, with 17 bases between. Germline loops: CDR1 MRHNA, CDR2 SNTAGT. The CDR3 sequence is 17 residues long.

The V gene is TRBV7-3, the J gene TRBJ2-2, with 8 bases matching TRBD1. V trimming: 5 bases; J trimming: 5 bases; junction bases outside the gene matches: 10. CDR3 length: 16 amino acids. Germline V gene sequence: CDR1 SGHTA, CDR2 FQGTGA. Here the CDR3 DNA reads TGTGCCAGCAGCCCACCCGGGACAGGAATGACCGGGGAGCTGTTTTTT. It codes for CASSPPGTGMTGELFF. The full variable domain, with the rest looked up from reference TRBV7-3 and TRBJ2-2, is GAGVSQTPSNKVTEKGKYVELRCDPISGHTALYWYRQSLGQGPEFLIYFQGTGAADDSGLPNDRFFAVRPEGSVSTLKIQRTERGDSAVYLCASSPPGTGMTGELFFGEGSRLTVL.

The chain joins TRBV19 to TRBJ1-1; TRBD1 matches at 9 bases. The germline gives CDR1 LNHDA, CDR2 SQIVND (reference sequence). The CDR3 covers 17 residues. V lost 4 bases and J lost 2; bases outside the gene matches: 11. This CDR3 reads CASSTLQGARGNTEAFF. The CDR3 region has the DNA TGTGCCAGTAGTACCCTACAGGGGGCGCGCGGTAACACTGAAGCTTTCTTT. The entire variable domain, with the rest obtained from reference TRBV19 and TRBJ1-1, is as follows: DGGITQSPKYLFRKEGQNVTLSCEQNLNHDAMYWYRQDPGQGLRLIYYSQIVNDFQKGDIAEGYSVSREKKESFPLTVTSAQKNPTAFYLCASSTLQGARGNTEAFFGQGTRLTVV.

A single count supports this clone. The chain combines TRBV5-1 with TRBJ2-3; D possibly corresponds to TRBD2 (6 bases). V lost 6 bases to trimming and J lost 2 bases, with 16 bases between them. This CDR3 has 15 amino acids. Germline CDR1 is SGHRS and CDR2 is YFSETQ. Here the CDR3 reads CASTLIAVNTDTQYF. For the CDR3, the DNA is TGCGCCAGCACCCTTATAGCGGTGAACACAGATACGCAGTATTTT.

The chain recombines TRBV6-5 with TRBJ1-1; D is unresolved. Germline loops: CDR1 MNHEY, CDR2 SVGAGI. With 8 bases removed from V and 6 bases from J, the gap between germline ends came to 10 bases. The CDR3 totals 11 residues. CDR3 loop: CASETGAEAFF. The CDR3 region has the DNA TGTGCCAGCGAAACCGGGGCTGAAGCTTTCTTT.

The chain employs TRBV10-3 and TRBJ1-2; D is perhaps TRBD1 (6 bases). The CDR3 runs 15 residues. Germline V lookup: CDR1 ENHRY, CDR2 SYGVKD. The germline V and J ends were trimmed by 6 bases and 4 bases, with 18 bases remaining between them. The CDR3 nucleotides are TGTGCCATCAGAGACTTGGACAGCGGGGGCTATGGCTACACCTTC. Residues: CAIRDLDSGGYGYTF.

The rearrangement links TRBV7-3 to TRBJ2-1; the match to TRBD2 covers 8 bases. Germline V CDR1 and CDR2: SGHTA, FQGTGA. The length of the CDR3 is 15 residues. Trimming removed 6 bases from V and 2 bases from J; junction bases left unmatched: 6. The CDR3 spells CASSEGLVPYNEQFF. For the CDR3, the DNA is TGTGCCAGCAGTGAGGGACTAGTGCCCTACAATGAGCAGTTCTTC.

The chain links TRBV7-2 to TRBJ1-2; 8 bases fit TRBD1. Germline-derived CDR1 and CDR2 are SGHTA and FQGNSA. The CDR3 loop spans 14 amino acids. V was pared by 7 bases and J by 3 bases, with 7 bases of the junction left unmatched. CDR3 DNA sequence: TGTGCCAGCACTCAGGCAGGGGGCTACTATGGCTACACCTTC. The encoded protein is CASTQAGGYYGYTF.

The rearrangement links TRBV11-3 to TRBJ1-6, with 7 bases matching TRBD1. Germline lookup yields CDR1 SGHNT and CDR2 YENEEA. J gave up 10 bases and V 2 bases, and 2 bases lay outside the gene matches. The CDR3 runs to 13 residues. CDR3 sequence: CASSLTGESPLHF. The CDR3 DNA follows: TGTGCCAGCAGCTTAACAGGGGAATCACCCCTCCACTTT.

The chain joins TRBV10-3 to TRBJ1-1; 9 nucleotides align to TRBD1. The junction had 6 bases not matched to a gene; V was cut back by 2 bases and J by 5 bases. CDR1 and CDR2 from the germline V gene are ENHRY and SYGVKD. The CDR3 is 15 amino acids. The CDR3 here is CAISELDRGTTEAFF. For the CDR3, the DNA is TGTGCCATCAGTGAGCTAGACAGGGGGACGACTGAAGCTTTCTTT.

The CDR3 DNA follows: TGTGCCAGCAGTCCAGGGTCCCTATGCGGAAACACCATATATTTT. Translation: CASSPGSLCGNTIYF. The chain is built from TRBV11-3 and TRBJ1-3; possible D gene TRBD1, 5 bases. The V end was cut by 6 bases, the J end by 4 bases, with 16 bases between. Looked up from germline, CDR1 is SGHNT and CDR2 is YENEEA. This CDR3 is built from 15 residues.